This passage covers 15 T cell receptor beta chains from one sample sequenced in a study of technical replicates of blood from a handful of donors. Method: immunoSEQ multiplex PCR; TCRdb's copy keeps in-frame clones and lacks some. The table has 95,000 to 100,000 clones, 96% seen once. The sequenced sample consisted of T cells isolated from PBMCs. Every receptor here comes from a human donor in good health.

The chain links TRBV7-9 to TRBJ2-1; a weak D match, TRBD2 (5 bases). This CDR3 region has 15 residues. The V end was cut by 5 bases, the J end by 3 bases, with 14 bases between. Germline loops: CDR1 SEHNR, CDR2 FQNEAQ (reference sequence). The CDR3 is CASSPERRSYNEQFF. In DNA form, the CDR3 reads TGTGCCAGCAGCCCAGAAAGGAGGAGCTACAATGAGCAGTTCTTC.

J is TRBJ1-1 and V is TRBV5-1, with 8 bases identical to TRBD1. Germline values: CDR1 SGHRS, CDR2 YFSETQ. Unmatched junction bases numbered 4, after V lost 3 bases and J lost 3 bases. The CDR3 loop spans 14 amino acids. The CDR3 bases are TGCGCCAGCAGCTGGGCGACAGGGGACACTGAAGCTTTCTTT. It translates to CASSWATGDTEAFF.

The CDR3 spells CASSLVESKTQYF. In DNA form, the CDR3 reads TGTGCCAGCAGCTTAGTAGAAAGTAAGACCCAGTACTTC. The chain carries TRBV11-3 and TRBJ2-5; D call uncertain. Germline V CDR1 and CDR2: SGHNT, YENEEA. This CDR3 comprises 13 residues. V shed 1 base and J shed 6 bases, with 9 bases lying between them.

The J gene is TRBJ1-2, the V gene TRBV6-5; D may be TRBD1 (5 bases). Germline CDR1 and CDR2: MNHEY and SVGAGI. V lost 1 base and J 4 bases, leaving 10 bases between the germline ends. CDR3 length: 14 amino acids. The CDR3 sequence is CASSYYQGIYGYTF. CDR3 coding DNA: TGTGCCAGCAGTTACTACCAGGGAATCTATGGCTACACCTTC.

V usage is TRBV6-1 and J usage is TRBJ1-5; 7 positions agree with TRBD1. This CDR3 has 14 residues. The germline gives CDR1 MNHNS, CDR2 SASEGT. Trimming at V came to 8 bases and at J to 1 base, leaving 5 bases not matched to a gene. In DNA form, the CDR3 reads TGTGCCAGCGGGACAGTTATAAGCAATCAGCCCCAGCATTTT. This sequence encodes CASGTVISNQPQHF.

The chain employs TRBV30 and TRBJ1-3; perhaps TRBD1 as D (5 bases). This CDR3 has 13 residues. CDR1 and CDR2 from the germline V gene are GTSNPN and SVGIG (reference sequence). Trimming removed 3 bases at V and 0 bases at J, with 6 bases between. DNA for the CDR3: TGTGCCTGGAGGGGGCTCTCTGGAAACACCATATATTTT. Translation gives CAWRGLSGNTIYF. The full variable domain, completed using reference TRBV30 and TRBJ1-3, is SQTIHQWPATLVQPVGSPLSLECTVEGTSNPNLYWYRQAAGRGLQLLFYSVGIGQISSEVPQNLSASRPQDRQFILSSKKLLLSDSGFYLCAWRGLSGNTIYFGEGSWLTVV.

J is TRBJ1-1 and V is TRBV14; D might be TRBD1 (5 bases). Germline V gene sequence: CDR1 SGHDN, CDR2 FVKESK. This CDR3 comprises 17 residues. V was cut by 2 bases and J by 3 bases, with 19 bases left in between. The DNA for the CDR3 is TGTGCCAGCAGCCAAACTACAGGTATATGGACGTACACTGAAGCTTTCTTT. Amino acids: CASSQTTGIWTYTEAFF. Complete variable domain (other parts from reference TRBV14 and TRBJ1-1): EAGVTQFPSHSVIEKGQTVTLRCDPISGHDNLYWYRRVMGKEIKFLLHFVKESKQDESGMPNNRFLAERTGGTYSTLKVQPAELEDSGVYFCASSQTTGIWTYTEAFFGQGTRLTVV.

The chain links TRBV6-6 to TRBJ1-5; 9 positions agree with TRBD1. The CDR3 totals 16 residues. The V and J ends lost 6 bases and 5 bases, in that order; junction bases with no gene match: 11. Germline loops: CDR1 MNHNY, CDR2 SVGAGI (reference sequence). Here the CDR3 DNA reads TGTGCCAGCAGACACGGACAGGGGCACACTGATCAGCCCCAGCATTTT. As protein: CASRHGQGHTDQPQHF.

The chain uses TRBV28 and TRBJ2-2; D possibly corresponds to TRBD2 (6 bases). Germline V gives CDR1 MDHEN, CDR2 SYDVKM. Deletions cut 6 bases from V and 4 bases from J, with 12 bases between. The CDR3 extends over 14 amino acids. CDR3 coding DNA: TGTGCCAGCAGGGAGGGCCGGGTCACCGGGGAGCTGTTTTTT. Its protein product is CASREGRVTGELFF.

This chain joins TRBV27 and TRBJ1-2; possible D gene TRBD1, 5 bases. The germline gives CDR1 MNHEY, CDR2 SMNVEV (reference sequence). Trimming cost V 7 bases and J 4 bases, with 16 bases left between them. This CDR3 has 14 amino acids. CDR3 coding DNA: TGTGCCAGCACCCCCTCGGGGGGGGTCTATGGCTACACCTTC. Protein: CASTPSGGVYGYTF.

The chain carries TRBV11-3 and TRBJ1-2; 9 bases are a match to TRBD1. Germline CDR1 is SGHNT and CDR2 is YENEEA. This CDR3 spans 18 amino acids. J gave up 3 bases and V 0 bases, and 11 bases lay outside the gene matches. The CDR3, as DNA: TGTGCCAGCAGCTTAGATAACAGGGGGCTAAAGGACTACTATGGCTACACCTTC. Translating gives CASSLDNRGLKDYYGYTF.

The CDR3: CASSLWGAAGAQETQYF. The CDR3 bases are TGTGCCAGCAGCTTATGGGGAGCGGCGGGGGCCCAAGAGACCCAGTACTTC. The chain combines TRBV11-3 with TRBJ2-5; TRBD2 is a possible D gene (7 bases). V shed 2 bases and J shed 1 base, with 17 bases lying between them. Germline values: CDR1 SGHNT, CDR2 YENEEA. The CDR3 is 17 residues long. The full variable domain, with the rest looked up from reference TRBV11-3 and TRBJ2-5, is EAGVVQSPRYKIIEKKQPVAFWCNPISGHNTLYWYLQNLGQGPELLIRYENEEAVDDSQLPKDRFSAERLKGVDSTLKIQPAELGDSAVYLCASSLWGAAGAQETQYFGPGTRLLVL.

V usage is TRBV6-5 and J usage is TRBJ1-4; 7 bases are shared with TRBD1. Germline lookup yields CDR1 MNHEY and CDR2 SVGAGI. The CDR3 loop spans 14 amino acids. The J segment lost 6 bases and the V segment lost 5 bases, leaving 6 bases of the junction unmatched. The chain's CDR3 is CASSLGQLDEKLFF. Here the CDR3 DNA reads TGTGCCAGCAGTCTGGGACAGTTAGATGAAAAACTGTTTTTT.

V usage is TRBV27 and J usage is TRBJ2-7; 7 bases fit TRBD2. Germline V lookup: CDR1 MNHEY, CDR2 SMNVEV (reference sequence). CDR3 length: 15 residues. V lost 0 bases to trimming and J lost 1 base; unmatched junction nucleotides: 3. CDR3 bases: TGTGCCAGCAGTTTATCGGGGAGGGGATCCTACGAGCAGTACTTC. This translates into CASSLSGRGSYEQYF.

The V call is TRBV19, the J call TRBJ2-1; 11 nucleotides match TRBD2. The ends lost 4 bases at V and 0 bases at J; junction bases unmatched: 5. In germline, CDR1 is LNHDA, CDR2 SQIVND (reference sequence). The length of the CDR3 is 17 residues. This CDR3 reads CASSRTSGYSSYNEQFF. In DNA, the CDR3 is TGTGCCAGTAGTAGGACTAGCGGGTACAGCTCCTACAATGAGCAGTTCTTC.